This TCR beta chain was retrieved from a study of blood T cell repertoires in COVID-19. CDR3 length: 14 amino acids. CDR1 and CDR2 (germline): LGHNA, YSLEER. V lost 1 base to trimming and J lost 7 bases, with 10 bases between them. The sample holds a few counts of this clone. TCRdb's table, derived via immunoSEQ multiplex PCR, lists solely in-frame clones and lacks some. The sample carries some 100,000 clones, about 85% recorded once. This TCR was recovered from a woman in her 70s with active or convalescent COVID-19. Sequences were obtained from peripheral blood. The chain joins TRBV4-3 to TRBJ1-4; D gene ambiguous. CDR3 sequence reads: CASSQGFFSEKLFF. CDR3 nucleotides: TGCGCCAGCAGCCAAGGGTTCTTCAGTGAAAAACTGTTTTTT.